This is a list of T cell receptor beta chains from one sample in a study of T-cell reconstitution after alpha-beta-depleted transplantation in children. TCRdb independently ran MiXCR on the PCR reads; one entry per CDR3 protein. The sample lists over 70,000 distinct CDR3 sequences, 12% occurring once. This specimen consisted of PBMCs from the stem cell graft donor, obtained from the stem cell graft. These receptors were collected from a human donor who donated a stem cell graft to a child with inherited bone marrow failure. CDR3s include the opening cysteine and the closing phenylalanine or tryptophan. The D gene is left open where the match is weak. Some rows have no size entry. The others give once, few or many, or a class for an expanded clone.

d_call: -; j_call: TRBJ1-2; cdr3_length: 14; clone_size: many; v_call: TRBV5-1; cdr3_aa: CASSLEGLNYGYTF; cdr3_nt: TGCGCCAGCAGCTTAGAGGGGTTAAACTATGGCTACACCTTC
d_call: TRBD2; j_call: TRBJ2-1; cdr3_length: 16; clone_size: many; v_call: TRBV20-1; cdr3_aa: CSARTSGRALGNEQFF; cdr3_nt: TGCAGTGCGCGGACTAGCGGGAGGGCCCTAGGCAATGAGCAGTTCTTC
d_call: TRBD2; j_call: TRBJ2-1; cdr3_length: 16; clone_size: many; v_call: TRBV10-3; cdr3_aa: CAAHPGLAGSYNEQFF; cdr3_nt: TGTGCCGCCCATCCGGGACTAGCGGGGTCCTACAATGAGCAGTTCTTC
d_call: TRBD1; j_call: TRBJ1-2; cdr3_length: 13; clone_size: many; v_call: TRBV29-1; cdr3_aa: CSARQGADYGYTF; cdr3_nt: TGCAGCGCCAGACAGGGGGCGGACTATGGCTACACCTTC
d_call: TRBD1; j_call: TRBJ2-7; cdr3_length: 14; clone_size: many; v_call: TRBV18; cdr3_aa: CASSPTDREREQYF; cdr3_nt: TGTGCCAGCTCACCGACTGACAGGGAGCGCGAGCAGTACTTC
d_call: TRBD2; j_call: TRBJ2-1; cdr3_length: 16; clone_size: many; v_call: TRBV10-3; cdr3_aa: CAISEFAGVSYNEQFF; cdr3_nt: TGTGCCATCAGTGAATTTGCGGGAGTGTCCTACAATGAGCAGTTCTTC
d_call: -; j_call: TRBJ2-5; cdr3_length: 15; clone_size: many; v_call: TRBV2; cdr3_aa: CASTLWPGPAGDQYF; cdr3_nt: TGTGCCAGCACCCTCTGGCCGGGCCCCGCAGGGGACCAGTACTTC
d_call: -; j_call: TRBJ2-1; cdr3_length: 14; clone_size: many; v_call: TRBV25-1; cdr3_aa: CASSWSEGDNEQFF; cdr3_nt: TGTGCCAGCAGTTGGTCCGAGGGAGACAATGAGCAGTTCTTC
d_call: TRBD1; j_call: TRBJ1-1; cdr3_length: 14; clone_size: many; v_call: TRBV10-3; cdr3_aa: CAIRVDRGNTEAFF; cdr3_nt: TGTGCCATCAGGGTGGACAGGGGGAACACTGAAGCTTTCTTT
d_call: -; j_call: TRBJ2-1; cdr3_length: 15; clone_size: -; v_call: TRBV20-1; cdr3_aa: CSFRGDRGNYNEQFF; cdr3_nt: TGCAGTTTCAGGGGAGATAGGGGAAACTACAATGAGCAGTTCTTC
d_call: -; j_call: TRBJ2-1; cdr3_length: 16; clone_size: -; v_call: TRBV27; cdr3_aa: CASRPFLSELGSGHFF; cdr3_nt: TGTGCCAGCAGACCCTTCCTATCAGAGCTGGGGTCGGGGCATTTCTTC
d_call: -; j_call: TRBJ2-7; cdr3_length: 14; clone_size: many; v_call: TRBV4-3; cdr3_aa: CASSRGRTAYEQYF; cdr3_nt: TGCGCCAGCAGCCGCGGAAGGACAGCCTACGAGCAGTACTTC
d_call: -; j_call: TRBJ2-4; cdr3_length: 15; clone_size: many; v_call: TRBV20-1; cdr3_aa: CSAASRTGAKNIQYF; cdr3_nt: TGCAGTGCTGCTAGCCGTACAGGGGCCAAAAACATTCAGTACTTC
d_call: -; j_call: TRBJ1-3; cdr3_length: 13; clone_size: many; v_call: TRBV7-2; cdr3_aa: CASSEVPGNTIYF; cdr3_nt: TGTGCCAGCAGCGAGGTCCCTGGAAACACCATATATTTT
d_call: TRBD2; j_call: TRBJ2-5; cdr3_length: 15; clone_size: many; v_call: TRBV20-1; cdr3_aa: CSASPASGPHGAQYF; cdr3_nt: TGCAGTGCTAGCCCCGCTAGCGGACCCCATGGGGCCCAGTACTTC
d_call: TRBD1; j_call: TRBJ1-4; cdr3_length: 14; clone_size: -; v_call: TRBV9; cdr3_aa: CASSVGTANEKLFF; cdr3_nt: TGTGCCAGCAGCGTTGGGACAGCAAATGAAAAACTGTTTTTT
d_call: -; j_call: TRBJ2-5; cdr3_length: 13; clone_size: -; v_call: TRBV5-1; cdr3_aa: CASSGAGRETQYF; cdr3_nt: TGCGCCAGCAGCGGGGCCGGGCGGGAGACCCAGTACTTC
d_call: -; j_call: TRBJ2-1; cdr3_length: 13; clone_size: many; v_call: TRBV18; cdr3_aa: CASSQGGSSEQFF; cdr3_nt: TGTGCCAGCTCACAAGGAGGGTCCAGTGAGCAGTTCTTC
d_call: -; j_call: TRBJ2-7; cdr3_length: 13; clone_size: -; v_call: TRBV18; cdr3_aa: CASSSSGFYEQYF; cdr3_nt: TGTGCCAGCTCATCTTCAGGGTTCTACGAGCAGTACTTC
d_call: TRBD2; j_call: TRBJ2-1; cdr3_length: 19; clone_size: many; v_call: TRBV12-3/TRBV12-4; cdr3_aa: CASSLGGGALGVRYNEQFF; cdr3_nt: TGTGCCAGCAGTTTGGGCGGGGGGGCCCTTGGAGTCCGATACAATGAGCAGTTCTTC
d_call: TRBD1; j_call: TRBJ2-3; cdr3_length: 14; clone_size: -; v_call: TRBV10-2; cdr3_aa: CASKGTVSTDTQYF; cdr3_nt: TGCGCCAGCAAAGGGACAGTCAGCACAGATACGCAGTATTTT
d_call: -; j_call: TRBJ2-7; cdr3_length: 15; clone_size: few; v_call: TRBV15; cdr3_aa: CATSREPRDNYEQYF; cdr3_nt: TGTGCCACCAGCAGAGAGCCCCGGGACAACTACGAGCAGTACTTC
d_call: -; j_call: TRBJ2-7; cdr3_length: 14; clone_size: many; v_call: TRBV2; cdr3_aa: CASRGTQGYYEQYF; cdr3_nt: TGTGCCAGCAGGGGGACACAGGGATACTACGAGCAGTACTTC
d_call: TRBD2; j_call: TRBJ2-7; cdr3_length: 15; clone_size: -; v_call: TRBV12-3/TRBV12-4; cdr3_aa: CASSLTGGWSYEQYF; cdr3_nt: TGTGCCAGCAGTTTGACGGGGGGTTGGTCCTACGAGCAGTACTTC
d_call: -; j_call: TRBJ1-1; cdr3_length: 14; clone_size: many; v_call: TRBV4-3; cdr3_aa: CASSPSGGNTEAFF; cdr3_nt: TGCGCCAGCAGCCCCAGCGGGGGGAACACTGAAGCTTTCTTT
d_call: TRBD1; j_call: TRBJ2-2; cdr3_length: 17; clone_size: -; v_call: TRBV6-2/TRBV6-3; cdr3_aa: CASSASPGQGGTGELFF; cdr3_nt: TGTGCCAGCAGTGCATCCCCGGGACAGGGAGGAACCGGGGAGCTGTTTTTT
d_call: TRBD2; j_call: TRBJ2-1; cdr3_length: 15; clone_size: -; v_call: TRBV7-3; cdr3_aa: CASSYGRAGYNEQFF; cdr3_nt: TGTGCCAGCAGCTACGGGAGGGCGGGGTACAATGAGCAGTTCTTC
d_call: TRBD2; j_call: TRBJ2-5; cdr3_length: 12; clone_size: many; v_call: TRBV7-2; cdr3_aa: CASSAGEETQYF; cdr3_nt: TGTGCCAGCAGTGCGGGAGAAGAGACCCAGTACTTC
d_call: TRBD2; j_call: TRBJ2-6; cdr3_length: 15; clone_size: many; v_call: TRBV10-3; cdr3_aa: CAISESAGGPNVLTF; cdr3_nt: TGTGCCATCAGTGAGTCCGCGGGGGGCCCAAACGTCCTGACTTTC
d_call: TRBD2; j_call: TRBJ2-5; cdr3_length: 16; clone_size: many; v_call: TRBV11-2; cdr3_aa: CASSQGLAGPRETQYF; cdr3_nt: TGTGCCAGCAGCCAGGGACTAGCGGGGCCCAGAGAGACCCAGTATTTC
d_call: -; j_call: TRBJ2-5; cdr3_length: 14; clone_size: many; v_call: TRBV4-3; cdr3_aa: CASSRRTGGETQYF; cdr3_nt: TGCGCCAGCAGCCGTCGGACAGGAGGGGAGACCCAGTACTTC
d_call: TRBD2; j_call: TRBJ2-7; cdr3_length: 14; clone_size: few; v_call: TRBV20-1; cdr3_aa: CSAPLAVISYEQYF; cdr3_nt: TGCAGTGCCCCACTAGCGGTGATCTCCTACGAGCAGTACTTC
d_call: -; j_call: TRBJ2-1; cdr3_length: 15; clone_size: many; v_call: TRBV20-1; cdr3_aa: CSATGHKSSYNEQFF; cdr3_nt: TGCAGTGCTACGGGCCATAAGAGCTCCTACAATGAGCAGTTCTTC
d_call: TRBD2; j_call: TRBJ2-7; cdr3_length: 14; clone_size: -; v_call: TRBV19; cdr3_aa: CASSTHAAGVSQYF; cdr3_nt: TGTGCCAGTAGCACCCACGCGGCGGGAGTCTCGCAGTACTTC
d_call: TRBD2; j_call: TRBJ2-3; cdr3_length: 17; clone_size: many; v_call: TRBV12-3/TRBV12-4; cdr3_aa: CASSSALAGGGTDTQYF; cdr3_nt: TGTGCCAGCAGTTCAGCCTTAGCGGGGGGAGGCACAGATACGCAGTATTTT
d_call: -; j_call: TRBJ2-7; cdr3_length: 15; clone_size: many; v_call: TRBV10-3; cdr3_aa: CAISELRTDSYEQYF; cdr3_nt: TGTGCCATCAGTGAACTCCGGACGGACTCCTACGAGCAGTACTTC
d_call: -; j_call: TRBJ1-6; cdr3_length: 12; clone_size: many; v_call: TRBV7-9; cdr3_aa: CASSWQGSPLHF; cdr3_nt: TGTGCCAGCAGCTGGCAAGGTTCACCCCTCCACTTT
d_call: TRBD1; j_call: TRBJ2-1; cdr3_length: 10; clone_size: many; v_call: TRBV29-1; cdr3_aa: CSVGQGWQFF; cdr3_nt: TGCAGCGTCGGACAGGGTTGGCAGTTCTTC
d_call: -; j_call: TRBJ1-2; cdr3_length: 12; clone_size: many; v_call: TRBV5-1; cdr3_aa: CASSLGHYGYTF; cdr3_nt: TGCGCCAGCAGCTTGGGGCACTATGGCTACACCTTC
d_call: -; j_call: TRBJ2-7; cdr3_length: 14; clone_size: many; v_call: TRBV7-2; cdr3_aa: CASSLGLQNYEQYF; cdr3_nt: TGTGCCAGCAGCTTAGGCCTACAGAACTACGAGCAGTACTTC
d_call: -; j_call: TRBJ1-2; cdr3_length: 13; clone_size: many; v_call: TRBV5-1; cdr3_aa: CASSGDGSYGYTF; cdr3_nt: TGCGCCAGCAGCGGGGACGGCAGCTATGGCTACACCTTC
d_call: TRBD1; j_call: TRBJ2-1; cdr3_length: 14; clone_size: many; v_call: TRBV29-1; cdr3_aa: CSVLVPGGEDEQFF; cdr3_nt: TGCAGCGTTCTGGTACCAGGGGGCGAAGATGAGCAGTTCTTC
d_call: -; j_call: TRBJ2-5; cdr3_length: 13; clone_size: many; v_call: TRBV20-1; cdr3_aa: CSAQQLGQETQYF; cdr3_nt: TGCAGTGCCCAGCAACTCGGTCAAGAGACCCAGTACTTC
d_call: TRBD2; j_call: TRBJ2-3; cdr3_length: 15; clone_size: many; v_call: TRBV7-2; cdr3_aa: CASSPGGRDTDTQYF; cdr3_nt: TGTGCCAGCAGCCCGGGCGGGAGGGACACAGATACGCAGTATTTT
d_call: TRBD2; j_call: TRBJ2-3; cdr3_length: 16; clone_size: many; v_call: TRBV20-1; cdr3_aa: CSARGASGGASDTQYF; cdr3_nt: TGCAGTGCTAGAGGGGCAAGCGGGGGGGCCTCAGATACGCAGTATTTT
d_call: TRBD2; j_call: TRBJ2-7; cdr3_length: 16; clone_size: many; v_call: TRBV7-8; cdr3_aa: CASSLLAGGGSYEQYF; cdr3_nt: TGTGCCAGCAGCTTACTAGCGGGAGGGGGTAGCTACGAGCAGTACTTC
d_call: TRBD2; j_call: TRBJ2-1; cdr3_length: 16; clone_size: -; v_call: TRBV2; cdr3_aa: CASSVGGSGREAEQFF; cdr3_nt: TGTGCCAGCAGTGTGGGCGGTAGCGGGAGGGAGGCTGAGCAGTTCTTC
d_call: TRBD2; j_call: TRBJ2-7; cdr3_length: 16; clone_size: -; v_call: TRBV4-2; cdr3_aa: CASSRLPSGGDREQYF; cdr3_nt: TGTGCCAGCAGCCGGCTTCCTAGCGGGGGGGATCGCGAGCAGTACTTC
d_call: -; j_call: TRBJ2-1; cdr3_length: 14; clone_size: few; v_call: TRBV7-2; cdr3_aa: CASSLGASGVEQFF; cdr3_nt: TGTGCCAGCAGCTTAGGGGCCAGTGGGGTCGAGCAGTTCTTC
d_call: -; j_call: TRBJ1-1; cdr3_length: 15; clone_size: many; v_call: TRBV9; cdr3_aa: CASSPEIYRGTEAFF; cdr3_nt: TGTGCCAGCAGCCCTGAGATATACCGGGGTACTGAAGCTTTCTTT
d_call: TRBD2; j_call: TRBJ2-2; cdr3_length: 18; clone_size: many; v_call: TRBV9; cdr3_aa: CASSVGLAGGLYTGELFF; cdr3_nt: TGTGCCAGCAGCGTAGGCCTAGCGGGGGGCCTTTACACCGGGGAGCTGTTTTTT
d_call: TRBD2; j_call: TRBJ2-1; cdr3_length: 15; clone_size: many; v_call: TRBV20-1; cdr3_aa: CSARRTRDWMDEQFF; cdr3_nt: TGCAGTGCTAGACGGACTAGGGACTGGATGGATGAGCAGTTCTTC
d_call: -; j_call: TRBJ2-7; cdr3_length: 14; clone_size: few; v_call: TRBV7-9; cdr3_aa: CASSLTTVPYEQYF; cdr3_nt: TGTGCCAGCAGCTTAACGACAGTTCCCTACGAGCAGTACTTC
d_call: -; j_call: TRBJ1-4; cdr3_length: 12; clone_size: many; v_call: TRBV20-1; cdr3_aa: CSATEGGEKLFF; cdr3_nt: TGCAGTGCTACAGAAGGGGGTGAAAAACTGTTTTTT
d_call: -; j_call: TRBJ2-7; cdr3_length: 12; clone_size: many; v_call: TRBV20-1; cdr3_aa: CSAAQPPYEQYF; cdr3_nt: TGCAGTGCTGCCCAACCTCCCTACGAGCAGTACTTC
d_call: TRBD1; j_call: TRBJ2-3; cdr3_length: 17; clone_size: many; v_call: TRBV5-1; cdr3_aa: CASSQARTGLSTDTQYF; cdr3_nt: TGCGCCAGCAGCCAAGCCCGGACAGGGTTGAGCACAGATACGCAGTATTTT
d_call: -; j_call: TRBJ1-2; cdr3_length: 12; clone_size: many; v_call: TRBV7-2; cdr3_aa: CASSYYRVGYTF; cdr3_nt: TGTGCCAGCAGCTACTACAGGGTCGGCTACACCTTC
d_call: TRBD1; j_call: TRBJ1-1; cdr3_length: 16; clone_size: many; v_call: TRBV5-1; cdr3_aa: CASSLPLATGETEAFF; cdr3_nt: TGCGCCAGCAGCTTGCCCCTGGCCACAGGGGAAACTGAAGCTTTCTTT
d_call: -; j_call: TRBJ2-2; cdr3_length: 15; clone_size: many; v_call: TRBV27; cdr3_aa: CASSFSRPNTGELFF; cdr3_nt: TGTGCCAGCAGTTTCAGCAGGCCTAACACCGGGGAGCTGTTTTTT
d_call: -; j_call: TRBJ2-7; cdr3_length: 13; clone_size: many; v_call: TRBV6-2/TRBV6-3; cdr3_aa: CASRGLHGYEQYF; cdr3_nt: TGTGCCAGCAGAGGCCTCCATGGCTACGAGCAGTACTTC